This T cell receptor (beta chain) was observed in a study of siplizumab effects on memory and regulatory T cells. Method: immunoSEQ multiplex PCR; TCRdb's copy keeps in-frame clones and lacks some. The sample has about 82,000 clones, approximately 88% seen once. The CDR3 totals 14 residues. CDR1 and CDR2 from the germline V gene are SGHVS and FNYEAQ. Deletions cut 5 bases from V and 2 bases from J, with 13 bases between. The chain employs TRBV7-6 and TRBJ2-7; TRBD1 might be the D (5 bases). Sequencing was performed on Tregs sorted from blood. This clonotype was sampled from a human donor in good health. In DNA, the CDR3 is TGTGCCAGCAGCCTGCGAGACAGACCCTACGAGCAGTACTTC. Translation gives CASSLRDRPYEQYF. Based on the CDR3 plus reference TRBV7-6 and TRBJ2-7, the full variable domain is GAGVSQSPRYKVTKRGQDVALRCDPISGHVSLYWYRQALGQGPEFLTYFNYEAQQDKSGLPNDRFSAERPEGSISTLTIQRTEQRDSAMYRCASSLRDRPYEQYFGPGTRLTVT.